Listed below are T cell receptor beta chains from one sample, sequenced in a study of blood T cell repertoires in COVID-19. The table came from immunoSEQ multiplex PCR; TCRdb's copy has only in-frame clones and leaves some out. Of about 140,000 clones in the sample, roughly 85% are singletons; the top ten hold around 2.9%. Sequencing was done on a sample of peripheral blood. The receptors shown here come from a man aged 45 to 65 with acute or convalescent COVID-19. Each CDR3 is given with its conserved first and last residue. The order of the fields is J gene, D gene, V gene, CDR3 protein. D genes are given only for firm matches.

j_call: TRBJ2-5
d_call: NA
v_call: TRBV18
cdr3_aa: CASSPPLDSLQETQYF

j_call: TRBJ2-3
d_call: TRBD2
v_call: TRBV9
cdr3_aa: CASSVVAGRYF

j_call: TRBJ1-6
d_call: NA
v_call: TRBV2
cdr3_aa: CASSGGGAFNGSPLHF

j_call: TRBJ1-4
d_call: NA
v_call: TRBV2
cdr3_aa: CASSANSNEKLFF

j_call: TRBJ1-1
d_call: TRBD1
v_call: TRBV29-1
cdr3_aa: CSARDRVNTEAFF

j_call: TRBJ2-3
d_call: NA
v_call: TRBV3-1/TRBV3-2
cdr3_aa: CASSQKGDYTDTQYF

j_call: TRBJ2-5
d_call: NA
v_call: TRBV3-1/TRBV3-2
cdr3_aa: CASSQEALTRGETQYF

j_call: TRBJ2-6
d_call: NA
v_call: TRBV27
cdr3_aa: CASSYGGYVFSGANVLTF

j_call: TRBJ1-3
d_call: NA
v_call: TRBV18
cdr3_aa: CASRVDSGNTIYF

j_call: TRBJ2-2
d_call: NA
v_call: TRBV14
cdr3_aa: CASSQSGRGAGGELFF

j_call: TRBJ1-1
d_call: NA
v_call: TRBV5-1
cdr3_aa: CASSLDRVNTEAFF

j_call: TRBJ2-7
d_call: TRBD1
v_call: TRBV19
cdr3_aa: CASSPGGTGASYEQYF

j_call: TRBJ2-1
d_call: TRBD2
v_call: TRBV6-5
cdr3_aa: CASSILAGAREQFF

j_call: TRBJ1-2
d_call: TRBD1
v_call: TRBV18
cdr3_aa: CASSPLVAGGHGYTF

j_call: TRBJ2-5
d_call: TRBD1
v_call: TRBV27
cdr3_aa: CASNHRGEETQYF

j_call: TRBJ1-2
d_call: TRBD1
v_call: TRBV6-5
cdr3_aa: CASRSTGGGYTF

j_call: TRBJ2-7
d_call: TRBD1
v_call: TRBV27
cdr3_aa: CASSWDRGNYEQYF

j_call: TRBJ2-2
d_call: NA
v_call: TRBV4-2
cdr3_aa: CASSQSEGELFF

j_call: TRBJ2-3
d_call: NA
v_call: TRBV5-1
cdr3_aa: CASSLDYTDTQYF

j_call: TRBJ2-7
d_call: NA
v_call: TRBV6-6
cdr3_aa: CASSYRGYEQYF

j_call: TRBJ1-1
d_call: NA
v_call: TRBV10-2
cdr3_aa: CASSESGGTEAFF

j_call: TRBJ1-6
d_call: NA
v_call: TRBV7-9
cdr3_aa: CASSKSSPLHF

j_call: TRBJ1-2
d_call: NA
v_call: TRBV4-1
cdr3_aa: CASSQDLRGRDGYTF

j_call: TRBJ2-7
d_call: NA
v_call: TRBV28
cdr3_aa: CASTPAGEAYEQYF

j_call: TRBJ1-4
d_call: TRBD1
v_call: TRBV27
cdr3_aa: CASSSRTGFNEKLFF

j_call: TRBJ2-2
d_call: NA
v_call: TRBV6-5
cdr3_aa: CAVWRGSANTGELFF

j_call: TRBJ1-2
d_call: NA
v_call: TRBV19
cdr3_aa: CASSTDYGYTF

j_call: TRBJ1-1
d_call: NA
v_call: TRBV6-6
cdr3_aa: CASKKGDRTEAFF

j_call: TRBJ2-3
d_call: TRBD2
v_call: TRBV11-3
cdr3_aa: CASSLPGSSGTDTQYF

j_call: TRBJ2-7
d_call: NA
v_call: TRBV28
cdr3_aa: CASKQGAYEQYF

j_call: TRBJ2-7
d_call: TRBD1
v_call: TRBV7-6
cdr3_aa: CASSFRTGSTYEQYF

j_call: TRBJ2-7
d_call: TRBD1
v_call: TRBV5-1
cdr3_aa: CASSLATGGAEQYF

j_call: TRBJ1-2
d_call: TRBD1
v_call: TRBV3-1/TRBV3-2
cdr3_aa: CASSQGGGQDYGYTF

j_call: TRBJ1-1
d_call: TRBD1
v_call: TRBV6-5
cdr3_aa: CASRGGQGAQTEAFF

j_call: TRBJ2-5
d_call: NA
v_call: TRBV24-1
cdr3_aa: CATSDKESKETQYF

j_call: TRBJ2-1
d_call: TRBD1
v_call: TRBV4-1
cdr3_aa: CASSGQDNEQFF

j_call: TRBJ2-7
d_call: TRBD1
v_call: TRBV12-3/TRBV12-4
cdr3_aa: CASSSRQGAEQYF

j_call: TRBJ2-3
d_call: NA
v_call: TRBV19
cdr3_aa: CASRSRSGNSDTQYF

j_call: TRBJ2-7
d_call: TRBD2
v_call: TRBV28
cdr3_aa: CASSLWASGSTYEQYF

j_call: TRBJ2-7
d_call: TRBD1
v_call: TRBV7-2
cdr3_aa: CASSAGPGQTKQYEQYF

j_call: TRBJ1-1
d_call: NA
v_call: TRBV18
cdr3_aa: CASSPPGRTTEAFF

j_call: TRBJ1-2
d_call: TRBD1
v_call: TRBV18
cdr3_aa: CASSPPGGGLLGYTF

j_call: TRBJ2-7
d_call: NA
v_call: TRBV6-1
cdr3_aa: CASSGGPGSKVLASYEQYF

j_call: TRBJ1-1
d_call: NA
v_call: TRBV11-2
cdr3_aa: CASSPRAGTEAFF

j_call: TRBJ2-2
d_call: NA
v_call: TRBV11-3
cdr3_aa: CASSLDEYTGELFF

j_call: TRBJ1-5
d_call: TRBD1
v_call: TRBV9
cdr3_aa: CASSPGQGSNQPQHF

j_call: TRBJ2-5
d_call: NA
v_call: TRBV11-2
cdr3_aa: CASSVADGETQYF

j_call: TRBJ2-1
d_call: TRBD2
v_call: TRBV12-3/TRBV12-4
cdr3_aa: CASSLKREKQFF

j_call: TRBJ1-1
d_call: NA
v_call: TRBV25-1
cdr3_aa: CASSEFGVGTEAFF

j_call: TRBJ1-1
d_call: TRBD1
v_call: TRBV19
cdr3_aa: CASSRQGSNTEAFF

j_call: TRBJ2-3
d_call: TRBD2
v_call: TRBV10-3
cdr3_aa: CAISVDGLAGDTQYF

j_call: TRBJ2-7
d_call: TRBD2
v_call: TRBV6-5
cdr3_aa: CASRGRTSRDEQYF

j_call: TRBJ1-1
d_call: NA
v_call: TRBV4-2
cdr3_aa: CASSPGAYTEAFF

j_call: TRBJ1-1
d_call: NA
v_call: TRBV2
cdr3_aa: CASRAPGHLNTEAFF

j_call: TRBJ2-7
d_call: NA
v_call: TRBV9
cdr3_aa: CASSGANTYEQYF